This T cell receptor (beta chain) was obtained from a study of T cells after yellow fever vaccination. Per the germline V gene, CDR1 is LNHNV and CDR2 is YYDKDF (reference sequence). V was clipped by 6 bases and J by 2 bases, with 16 bases between them. The CDR3 extends over 15 amino acids. The study's findings and limits: Post-booster reappearance was seen for most primary-vaccination clones (about 96% CD4, around 91% CD8). Weaker overall, the secondary response nonetheless peaked faster (day 5 versus 15).

MiXCR, run by TCRdb on the 5' RACE reads, gives a single entry per CDR3 protein. The table shows about 330,000 distinct CDR3 sequences, with over 3.5% occurring only once. This clonotype has a handful of counts. The antigen is unknown. The TCR sequence derives from a young man who received the YFV17D yellow fever vaccine. The V gene is TRBV15, the J gene TRBJ1-1; D uncertain. This sample comprised PBMCs, obtained 5 days after the yellow fever booster vaccination. Here the CDR3 reads CATRISGGVNTEAFF. CDR3 nucleotide sequence: TGTGCCACCAGGATATCAGGAGGCGTTAACACTGAAGCTTTCTTT.